These 16 T cell receptor beta chains were all obtained from the same sample, sequenced in a study of cytomegalovirus exposure and HLA in healthy donors. Primers included in the PCR were 60 Vbeta and 13 Jbeta primers. Clones were read by immunoSEQ multiplex PCR, and TCRdb kept only the in-frame ones, dropping some. The sample has about 150,000 clones, approximately 78% seen once; the top ten hold 1.1% to 1.5%. Sequenced input: PBMCs. These receptors all stem from a male donor in good health and CMV-seronegative.

The gene calls are TRBV19 and TRBJ2-2, with D unclear. Germline V lookup: CDR1 LNHDA, CDR2 SQIVND (reference sequence). This CDR3 spans 14 amino acids. With 1 base removed from V and 1 base from J, the gap between germline ends came to 4 bases. CDR3 amino acids: CASSIARNTGELFF. DNA for the CDR3: TGTGCCAGTAGTATAGCCCGGAACACCGGGGAGCTGTTTTTT. The variable domain in full, completed from reference TRBV19 and TRBJ2-2, reads DGGITQSPKYLFRKEGQNVTLSCEQNLNHDAMYWYRQDPGQGLRLIYYSQIVNDFQKGDIAEGYSVSREKKESFPLTVTSAQKNPTAFYLCASSIARNTGELFFGEGSRLTVL.

The chain carries TRBV11-1 and TRBJ1-1, with 7 bases aligning to TRBD1. Looked up from germline, CDR1 is SGHAT and CDR2 is FQDESV (reference sequence). V lost 4 bases, J lost 1 base, and 3 bases stayed unmatched. This CDR3 has 14 residues. The CDR3 nucleotides read TGTGCCAGCAGCTACAACAGGGGGAACACTGAAGCTTTCTTT. Protein sequence: CASSYNRGNTEAFF.

The CDR3 DNA reads TGTGCCACCAGCATAGGGGACAGCGATGCGAACACTGAAGCTTTCTTT. As protein: CATSIGDSDANTEAFF. The V call is TRBV15, the J call TRBJ1-1; 7 positions agree with TRBD1. Germline values: CDR1 LNHNV, CDR2 YYDKDF (reference sequence). This CDR3 contains 16 residues. Trimming removed 4 bases from V and 1 base from J; junction bases left unmatched: 9.

The chain combines TRBV28 with TRBJ2-7, with D possibly TRBD1 on 6 matching bases. This CDR3 has 14 residues. Germline CDR1 MDHEN, CDR2 SYDVKM. V lost 2 bases, J lost 4 bases, and 12 bases lay in between. The CDR3 bases are TGTGCCAGCAGTTTACGGGACATAGGTTACGAGCAGTACTTC. Its protein is CASSLRDIGYEQYF. The full variable domain, rest sourced from reference TRBV28 and TRBJ2-7, is DVKVTQSSRYLVKRTGEKVFLECVQDMDHENMFWYRQDPGLGLRLIYFSYDVKMKEKGDIPEGYSVSREKKERFSLILESASTNQTSMYLCASSLRDIGYEQYFGPGTRLTVT.

This clone was counted only a few times. The chain carries TRBV5-4 and TRBJ2-6; no reliable D call. Germline V CDR1 and CDR2: SGHNT, YYREEE (reference sequence). V was pared by 0 bases and J by 0 bases, with 13 bases between. This CDR3 is built from 18 residues. The chain's CDR3 is CASSLEEVIRSGANVLTF. As DNA, the CDR3 is TGTGCCAGCAGCTTGGAAGAGGTGATCCGCTCTGGGGCCAACGTCCTGACTTTC.

This clone was detected once. The chain uses TRBV7-3 and TRBJ2-3, with D tentatively TRBD1 (5 bases). Trimming removed 2 bases from V and 6 bases from J, with 12 bases in between. Germline V gives CDR1 SGHTA, CDR2 FQGTGA. The CDR3 runs 14 residues. CDR3 loop: CASSLHPGQDTQYF. CDR3 nucleotide sequence: TGTGCCAGCAGCTTACACCCAGGGCAGGATACGCAGTATTTT.

The genes are TRBV6-1 and TRBJ1-5; D possibly corresponds to TRBD1 (6 bases). The germline gives CDR1 MNHNS, CDR2 SASEGT. Between the trimmed V and J ends, which lost 8 bases and 4 bases, there was a span of 15 bases. The CDR3 is made up of 14 amino acids. CDR3 nucleotide sequence: TGTGCCAGCCGGGAGGGGGGCGGTAATCAGCCCCAGCATTTT. It translates to CASREGGGNQPQHF.

The rearrangement uses TRBV5-1 and TRBJ1-1; D is perhaps TRBD1 (5 bases). V was clipped by 0 bases and J by 1 base, with 13 bases between them. The CDR3 is 16 residues long. Germline CDR1 and CDR2: SGHRS and YFSETQ. The CDR3 loop is CASSLGGSQGNTEAFF. CDR3 DNA sequence: TGCGCCAGCAGCTTGGGGGGCAGCCAAGGGAACACTGAAGCTTTCTTT. Filled out from reference TRBV5-1 and TRBJ1-1, the complete variable domain reads KAGVTQTPRYLIKTRGQQVTLSCSPISGHRSVSWYQQTPGQGLQFLFEYFSETQRNKGNFPGRFSGRQFSNSRSEMNVSTLELGDSALYLCASSLGGSQGNTEAFFGQGTRLTVV.

This sequence joins TRBV29-1 and TRBJ2-1; 11 positions match TRBD2. The V gene end was trimmed by 4 bases and the J gene end by 2 bases; junction bases not matched to a gene: 4. The CDR3 contains 15 residues. The V gene's germline CDR1 is SQVTM and CDR2 ANQGSEA. As DNA, the CDR3 is TGCAGCGTTGGGGCTAGCGGGAGGCCCTACAATGAGCAGTTCTTC. This encodes CSVGASGRPYNEQFF.

The rearrangement uses TRBV15 and TRBJ2-1, with 12 nucleotides matching TRBD2. CDR1 and CDR2 (germline): LNHNV, YYDKDF (reference sequence). The CDR3 is 14 amino acids. J was trimmed by 6 bases and V by 5 bases; bases with no gene match: 2. CDR3 coding DNA: TGTGCCACCAGCCTAGCGGGAGGGAGCAATGAGCAGTTCTTC. Translated: CATSLAGGSNEQFF. The full variable domain, its missing parts supplied by reference TRBV15 and TRBJ2-1, is DAMVIQNPRYQVTQFGKPVTLSCSQTLNHNVMYWYQQKSSQAPKLLFHYYDKDFNNEADTPDNFQSRRPNTSFCFLDIRSPGLGDTAMYLCATSLAGGSNEQFFGPGTRLTVL.

Points on this clone: In the same sample, other DNA sequences code for this CDR3. The rearrangement uses TRBV28 and TRBJ2-7; TRBD1 matches 8 bases. V lost 3 bases, J lost 2 bases, and 3 bases stayed unmatched. The CDR3 has 14 residues. From germline, CDR1 is MDHEN and CDR2 SYDVKM. In DNA, the CDR3 is TGTGCCAGCAGTTTGGGCAGGGGGCCCTACGAGCAGTACTTC. Protein: CASSLGRGPYEQYF.

The chain has TRBV27 and TRBJ2-5, with a weak D call TRBD1 (5 bases). From germline, CDR1 is MNHEY and CDR2 SMNVEV (reference sequence). V dropped 5 bases and J dropped 5 bases, with 12 bases sitting between them. The CDR3 is 13 amino acids. In DNA, the CDR3 is TGTGCCAGCAGTCTAGGGGTTGCGGAGACCCAGTACTTC. It codes for CASSLGVAETQYF.

This rearrangement joins TRBV27 to TRBJ2-7; TRBD1 might be the D (5 bases). The CDR3 has 13 residues. V was cut by 4 bases and J by 0 bases, with 7 bases left in between. Germline V gene data show CDR1 as MNHEY and CDR2 as SMNVEV (reference sequence). CDR3 DNA: TGTGCCAGCAGTTGGGGCCTCTCCTACGAGCAGTACTTC. Translation gives CASSWGLSYEQYF.

This chain connects TRBV4-3 to TRBJ1-2; 12 positions match TRBD1. This CDR3 has 16 residues. CDR1 LGHNA and CDR2 YSLEER come from the germline V gene. J lost 4 bases, V lost 0 bases, and 3 bases had no gene match. The CDR3 DNA reads TGCGCCAGCAGCCAAGACCGGGACAGGGGGCTCTATGGCTACACCTTC. This sequence encodes CASSQDRDRGLYGYTF.

The chain recombines TRBV28 with TRBJ2-2; D perhaps matches TRBD2 (5 bases). There are 14 residues in the CDR3. The V gene's germline CDR1 is MDHEN and CDR2 SYDVKM. Trimming stripped 6 bases from V and 0 bases from J, with 8 bases between. The CDR3 nucleotides are TGTGCCAGCAGACTAGATGCGAACACCGGGGAGCTGTTTTTT. It encodes CASRLDANTGELFF.

V and J are TRBV4-3 and TRBJ2-2; the D gene is possibly TRBD2 (6 bases). The V gene lost 4 bases and the J gene lost 7 bases, with 19 bases spanning the gap. The CDR3 is made up of 16 amino acids. Germline V gives CDR1 LGHNA, CDR2 YSLEER. This CDR3 is CASSLGGPSVDGELFF. In nucleotides, the CDR3 is TGCGCCAGCAGCCTAGGAGGGCCCTCCGTGGACGGGGAGCTGTTTTTT.